These 6 T cell receptor beta chains came from one sample sequenced in a study of T cell changes during pregnancy in multiple sclerosis. The data were produced by immunoSEQ multiplex PCR, yet TCRdb's version contains in-frame clones alone and is incomplete. Among about 100,000 clones listed, 92% were seen once. The material sequenced was peripheral blood, taken after pregnancy. The origin of the receptors is a female donor with multiple sclerosis, enrolled in a pregnancy study.

The CDR3 sequence: CASRSGTYSNQPQHF. CDR3 in DNA: TGTGCCAGCAGGTCCGGGACATATAGCAATCAGCCCCAGCATTTT. The chain carries TRBV28 and TRBJ1-5, with D possibly matching TRBD1 (6 bases). CDR3 length equals 15 residues. Germline V gene data show CDR1 as MDHEN and CDR2 as SYDVKM. Trimming cost V 6 bases and J 0 bases, with 12 bases left between them.

This clone was picked up one time. CDR3 in DNA: TGTGCCTGGAGGGGGCGGCCGGGGAGGACTGAAGCTTTCTTT. Its protein is CAWRGRPGRTEAFF. This chain joins TRBV30 and TRBJ1-1; possible D gene TRBD1, 5 bases. CDR1 is GTSNPN, CDR2 SVGIG, per germline (reference sequence). There are 14 residues in the CDR3. The ends were cut back, 3 bases at V and 5 bases at J, with 16 bases in the middle. Full variable domain (outside the CDR3, taken from reference TRBV30 and TRBJ1-1): SQTIHQWPATLVQPVGSPLSLECTVEGTSNPNLYWYRQAAGRGLQLLFYSVGIGQISSEVPQNLSASRPQDRQFILSSKKLLLSDSGFYLCAWRGRPGRTEAFFGQGTRLTVV.

The V and J genes are TRBV25-1 and TRBJ1-1, with unresolved D. Germline CDR1 reads MGHDK; CDR2 reads SYGVNS. The CDR3 runs to 13 residues. V was shortened by 4 bases and J by 4 bases, with 10 bases between the two germline ends. CDR3 sequence: CASSGYSRTEAFF. CDR3 nucleotides: TGTGCCAGCAGTGGATACTCCCGCACTGAAGCTTTCTTT.

The chain is built from TRBV19 and TRBJ2-7; TRBD1 aligns across 9 bases. Germline CDR1 is LNHDA and CDR2 is SQIVND (reference sequence). The V segment lost 8 bases and the J segment 1 base; nucleotides outside the gene matches: 3. CDR3 length: 13 residues. The CDR3 is CASWDRVSYEQYF. In nucleotides, the CDR3 is TGTGCCAGTTGGGACAGGGTGTCCTACGAGCAGTACTTC.

The V gene is TRBV29-1, the J gene TRBJ1-2, with D possibly being TRBD1 (5 bases). From germline, CDR1 is SQVTM and CDR2 ANQGSEA. This CDR3 is 15 amino acids long. Trimming removed 0 bases from V and 3 bases from J, with 14 bases in between. The CDR3 sequence: CSVEDRGALHYGYTF. The CDR3 nucleotides are TGCAGCGTTGAAGATCGCGGGGCCCTCCACTATGGCTACACCTTC.

This clone has only one observation. The chain links TRBV27 to TRBJ1-6; no reliable D call. Per germline, CDR1 MNHEY and CDR2 SMNVEV (reference sequence). V was pared by 4 bases and J by 7 bases, with 11 bases between. The CDR3 is 14 residues long. The DNA of the CDR3 is TGTGCCAGCAGTTCGCGCAGCGGGAATTCACCCCTCCACTTT. Protein sequence: CASSSRSGNSPLHF.